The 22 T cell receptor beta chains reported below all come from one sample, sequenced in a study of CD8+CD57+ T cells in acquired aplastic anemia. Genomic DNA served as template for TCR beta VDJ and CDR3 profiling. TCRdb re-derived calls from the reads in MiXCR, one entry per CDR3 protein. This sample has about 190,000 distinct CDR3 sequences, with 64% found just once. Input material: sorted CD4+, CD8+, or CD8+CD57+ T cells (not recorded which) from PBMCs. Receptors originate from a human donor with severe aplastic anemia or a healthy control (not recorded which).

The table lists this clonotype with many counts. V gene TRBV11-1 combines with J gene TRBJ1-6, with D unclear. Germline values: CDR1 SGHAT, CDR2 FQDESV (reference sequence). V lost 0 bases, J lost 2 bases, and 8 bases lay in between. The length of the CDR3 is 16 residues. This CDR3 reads CASSLAPRTYNSPLHF. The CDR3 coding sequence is TGTGCCAGCAGCTTAGCGCCGAGAACCTATAATTCACCCCTCCACTTT.

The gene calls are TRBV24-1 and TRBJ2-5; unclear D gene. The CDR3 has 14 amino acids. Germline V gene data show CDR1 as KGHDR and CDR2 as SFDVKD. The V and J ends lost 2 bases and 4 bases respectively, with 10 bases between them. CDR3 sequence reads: CATSDSRVLETQYF. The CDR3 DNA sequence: TGTGCCACCAGTGATTCCCGGGTCCTAGAGACCCAGTACTTC.

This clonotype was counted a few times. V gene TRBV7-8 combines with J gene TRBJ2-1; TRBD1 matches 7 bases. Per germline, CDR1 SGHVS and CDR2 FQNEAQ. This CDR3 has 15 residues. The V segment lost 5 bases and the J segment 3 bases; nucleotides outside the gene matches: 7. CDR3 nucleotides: TGTGCCAGCAGCCAACTGACAGGGAACTACAATGAGCAGTTCTTC. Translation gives CASSQLTGNYNEQFF.

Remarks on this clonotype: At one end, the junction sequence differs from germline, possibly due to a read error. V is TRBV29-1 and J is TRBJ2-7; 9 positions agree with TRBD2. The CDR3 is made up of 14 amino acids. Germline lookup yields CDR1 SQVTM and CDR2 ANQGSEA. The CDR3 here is CSVWGTSGLYERYF. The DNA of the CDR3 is TGCAGCGTTTGGGGCACTAGCGGGCTCTACGAGCGGTACTTC.

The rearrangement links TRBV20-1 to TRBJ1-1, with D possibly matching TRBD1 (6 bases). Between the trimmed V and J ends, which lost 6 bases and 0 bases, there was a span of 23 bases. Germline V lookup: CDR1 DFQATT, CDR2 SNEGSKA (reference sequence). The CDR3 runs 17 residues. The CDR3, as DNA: TGCAGTGCCCCCCCGGTGAGGGGGTGGGGTATGAACACTGAAGCTTTCTTT. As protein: CSAPPVRGWGMNTEAFF.

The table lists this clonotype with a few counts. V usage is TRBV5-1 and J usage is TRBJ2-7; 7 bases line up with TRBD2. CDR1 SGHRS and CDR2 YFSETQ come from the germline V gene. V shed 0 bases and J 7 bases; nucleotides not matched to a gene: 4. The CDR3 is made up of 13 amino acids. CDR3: CASSLAGGLEQYF. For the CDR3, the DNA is TGCGCCAGCAGCTTGGCCGGGGGACTAGAGCAGTACTTC.

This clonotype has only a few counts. CDR3 region: CSVVQGARTEAFF. CDR3 sequence (DNA): TGCAGCGTCGTACAGGGGGCGAGAACTGAAGCTTTCTTT. J is TRBJ1-1 and V is TRBV29-1; 9 bases are shared with TRBD1. The CDR3 sequence is 13 residues long. The germline CDR1 and CDR2 sequences are SQVTM and ANQGSEA. V was clipped by 6 bases and J by 5 bases; unmatched bases: 7. Based on the CDR3 plus reference TRBV29-1 and TRBJ1-1, the full variable domain is SAVISQKPSRDICQRGTSLTIQCQVDSQVTMMFWYRQQPGQSLTLIATANQGSEATYESGFVIDKFPISRPNLTFSTLTVSNMSPEDSSIYLCSVVQGARTEAFFGQGTRLTVV.

The CDR3 loop is CASSVGTTARGQYF. The CDR3, as DNA: TGTGCCAGCAGCGTAGGAACGACCGCTCGAGGGCAGTACTTC. The chain has TRBV9 and TRBJ2-7, with D unclear. V lost 0 bases to trimming and J lost 9 bases, with 16 bases between them. The germline V gene has CDR1 SGDLS and CDR2 YYNGEE. The CDR3 has 14 amino acids.

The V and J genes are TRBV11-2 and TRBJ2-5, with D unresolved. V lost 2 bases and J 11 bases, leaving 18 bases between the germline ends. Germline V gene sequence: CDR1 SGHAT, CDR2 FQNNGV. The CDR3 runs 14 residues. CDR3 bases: TGTGCCAGCAGCTTACACCAGGACCCTACGGAGCAGTACTTC. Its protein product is CASSLHQDPTEQYF. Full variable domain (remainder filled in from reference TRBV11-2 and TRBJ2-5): EAGVAQSPRYKIIEKRQSVAFWCNPISGHATLYWYQQILGQGPKLLIQFQNNGVVDDSQLPKDRFSAERLKGVDSTLKIQPAKLEDSAVYLCASSLHQDPTEQYFGPGTRLLVL.

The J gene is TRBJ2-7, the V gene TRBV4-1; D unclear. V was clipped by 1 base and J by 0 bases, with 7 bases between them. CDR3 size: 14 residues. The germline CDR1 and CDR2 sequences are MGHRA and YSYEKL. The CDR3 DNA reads TGCGCCAGCAGCCAAGGGCCCAGCTCCTACGAGCAGTACTTC. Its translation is CASSQGPSSYEQYF.

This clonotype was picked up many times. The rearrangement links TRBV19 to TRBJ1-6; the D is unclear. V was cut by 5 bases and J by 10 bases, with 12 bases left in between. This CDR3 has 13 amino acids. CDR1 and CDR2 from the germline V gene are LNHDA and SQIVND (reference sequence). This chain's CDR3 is CASSLTEGSPLHF. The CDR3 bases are TGTGCCAGTAGTCTCACGGAAGGATCACCCCTCCACTTT.

The CDR3, as DNA: TGTGCCAGTAGTATGGCGGACCAGCAGTACTTC. As protein: CASSMADQQYF. V gene TRBV19 combines with J gene TRBJ2-7; D is unclear. Germline V gene lookup returns CDR1 LNHDA and CDR2 SQIVND (reference sequence). CDR3 size: 11 residues. Between the trimmed V and J ends, which lost 3 bases and 8 bases, there was a span of 8 bases.

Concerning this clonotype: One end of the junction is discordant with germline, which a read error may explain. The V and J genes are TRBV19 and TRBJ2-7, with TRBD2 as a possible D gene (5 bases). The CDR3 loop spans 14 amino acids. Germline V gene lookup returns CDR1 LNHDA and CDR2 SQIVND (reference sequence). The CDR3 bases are TGTGCCAGTAGTACAGGACTCATCTCCTACGAGCAGTACTTT. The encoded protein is CASSTGLISYEQYF.

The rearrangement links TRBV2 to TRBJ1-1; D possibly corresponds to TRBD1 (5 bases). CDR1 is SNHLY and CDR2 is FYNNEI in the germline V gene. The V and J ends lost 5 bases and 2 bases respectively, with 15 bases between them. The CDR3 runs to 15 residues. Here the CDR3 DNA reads TGTGCCAGCAGTCAAGGACATTCCGGTAACACTGAAGCTTTCTTT. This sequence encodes CASSQGHSGNTEAFF.

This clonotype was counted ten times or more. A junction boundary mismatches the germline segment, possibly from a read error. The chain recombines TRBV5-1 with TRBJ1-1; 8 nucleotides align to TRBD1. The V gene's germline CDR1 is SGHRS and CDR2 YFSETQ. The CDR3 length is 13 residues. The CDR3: CASSPGGGTEAFF. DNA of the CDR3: TGTGCCAGCAGTCCAGGGGGCGGGACTGAAGCTTTCTTT.

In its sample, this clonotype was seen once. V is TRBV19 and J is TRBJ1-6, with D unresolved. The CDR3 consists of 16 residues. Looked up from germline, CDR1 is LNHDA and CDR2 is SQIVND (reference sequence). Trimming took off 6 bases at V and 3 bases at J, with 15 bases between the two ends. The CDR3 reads CASRNGPALYNSPLHF. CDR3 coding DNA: TGTGCCAGTAGGAACGGACCCGCACTCTATAATTCACCCCTCCACTTT.

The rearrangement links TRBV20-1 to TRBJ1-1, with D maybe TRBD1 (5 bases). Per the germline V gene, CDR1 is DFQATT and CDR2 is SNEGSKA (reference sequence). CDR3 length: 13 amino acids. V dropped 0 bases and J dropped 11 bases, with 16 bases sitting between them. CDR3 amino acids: CSAREGAVPQAFF. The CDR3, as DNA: TGCAGTGCTAGAGAAGGGGCCGTACCTCAGGCTTTCTTT.

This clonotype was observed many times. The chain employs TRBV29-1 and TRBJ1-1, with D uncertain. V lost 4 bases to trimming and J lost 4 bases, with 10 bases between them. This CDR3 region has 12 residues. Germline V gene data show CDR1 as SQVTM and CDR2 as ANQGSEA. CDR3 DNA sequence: TGCAGCGTTGGTGGGGTGAGCACTGAAGCTTTCTTT. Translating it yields CSVGGVSTEAFF.

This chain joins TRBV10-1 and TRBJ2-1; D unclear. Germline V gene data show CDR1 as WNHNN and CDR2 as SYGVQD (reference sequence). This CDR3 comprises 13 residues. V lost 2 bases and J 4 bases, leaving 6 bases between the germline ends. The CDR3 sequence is CASSEAQYNEQFF. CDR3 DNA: TGCGCCAGCAGTGAGGCTCAGTACAATGAGCAGTTCTTC.

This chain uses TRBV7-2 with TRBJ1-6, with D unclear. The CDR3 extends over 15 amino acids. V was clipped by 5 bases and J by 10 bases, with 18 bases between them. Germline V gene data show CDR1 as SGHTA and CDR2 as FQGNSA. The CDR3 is CASSPEDIIGSPLHF. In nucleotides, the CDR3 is TGTGCCAGCAGCCCCGAAGACATCATAGGATCACCCCTCCACTTT.

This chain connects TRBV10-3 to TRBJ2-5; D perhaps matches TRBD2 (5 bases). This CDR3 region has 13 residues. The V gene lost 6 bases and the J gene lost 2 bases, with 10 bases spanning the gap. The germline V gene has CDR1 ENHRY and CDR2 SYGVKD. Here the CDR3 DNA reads TGTGCCATCAGCGGGAACCAACAAGAGACCCAGTACTTC. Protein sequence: CAISGNQQETQYF.

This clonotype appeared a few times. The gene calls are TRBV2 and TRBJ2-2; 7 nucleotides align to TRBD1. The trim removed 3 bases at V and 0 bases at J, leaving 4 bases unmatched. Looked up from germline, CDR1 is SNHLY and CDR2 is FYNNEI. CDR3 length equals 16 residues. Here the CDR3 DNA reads TGTGCCAGCAGTGAGCAGGGACAGTCGAACACCGGGGAGCTGTTTTTT. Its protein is CASSEQGQSNTGELFF.